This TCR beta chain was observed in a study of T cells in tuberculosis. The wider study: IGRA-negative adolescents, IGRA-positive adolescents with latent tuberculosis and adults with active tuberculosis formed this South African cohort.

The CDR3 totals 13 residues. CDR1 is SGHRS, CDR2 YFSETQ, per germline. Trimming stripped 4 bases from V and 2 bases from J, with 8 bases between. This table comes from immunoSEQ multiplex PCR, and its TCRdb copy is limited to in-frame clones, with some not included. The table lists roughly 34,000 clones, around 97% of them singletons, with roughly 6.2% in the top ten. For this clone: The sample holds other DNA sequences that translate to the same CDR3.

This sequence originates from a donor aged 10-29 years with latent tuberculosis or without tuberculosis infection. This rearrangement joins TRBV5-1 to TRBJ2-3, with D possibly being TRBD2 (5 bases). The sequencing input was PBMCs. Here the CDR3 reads CASSPGYTDTQYF. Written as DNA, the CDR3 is TGCGCCAGCAGCCCGGGGTACACAGATACGCAGTATTTT. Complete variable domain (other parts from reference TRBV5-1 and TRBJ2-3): KAGVTQTPRYLIKTRGQQVTLSCSPISGHRSVSWYQQTPGQGLQFLFEYFSETQRNKGNFPGRFSGRQFSNSRSEMNVSTLELGDSALYLCASSPGYTDTQYFGPGTRLTVL.